This is a list of T cell receptor beta chains from one sample in a study of regulatory T cells in long-lasting Graves disease. TCRdb re-derived calls from the multiplex PCR reads in MiXCR, one entry per CDR3 protein. The sample consists of about 460,000 distinct CDR3 sequences, 20% to 25% of them appearing once. The sequenced sample was peripheral blood mononuclear cells (PBMCs), obtained when the disease was refractory, from a patient treated with antithyroid drugs. The receptors were gathered from a female donor with Graves disease. CDR3s include the opening cysteine and the closing phenylalanine or tryptophan. Each record gives: CDR3 DNA, CDR3 protein, D gene, clone size, J gene, V gene. A D gene is named only where the DNA matches it firmly. Clone size is not always given. Where it is, it says once, few, many or a class for expanded clones.

TGTGCCAGCAGTTCTAGGGAAGGTGAAAAACTGTTTTTT CASSSREGEKLFF . many TRBJ1-4 TRBV28
TGTGCCAGCAGCTACGAGCTGGAGGGGAGAGTCTTC CASSYELEGRVF . . TRBJ1-2 TRBV7-2
TGTGCCAGCAGTTTAGGGGGCAGGGGGCAAGGCACTGAAGCTTTCTTT CASSLGGRGQGTEAFF TRBD1 many TRBJ1-1 TRBV28
TGTGCCTGGAGCCGCGAGCGGATGAATGAAAAACTGTTTTTT CAWSRERMNEKLFF . many TRBJ1-4 TRBV30
TGTGCCAGCAGCTTAGGGACAGGGGCAGATACGCAGTATTTT CASSLGTGADTQYF TRBD1 few TRBJ2-3 TRBV7-9
TGTGCCAGCCGCAAGGATCCCCGGGAGCTGTTTTTT CASRKDPRELFF . . TRBJ2-2 TRBV7-2
TGTGCCAGCAAGGAGGGGGGCACAGATACGCAGCATTTT CASKEGGTDTQHF . few TRBJ1-5 TRBV28
TGTGCCAGCAGTTTCGATTTCGGGGGCGCTGACTATGGCTACACCTTC CASSFDFGGADYGYTF . many TRBJ1-2 TRBV28
TGCAGTGCTAGAGATCCAAACGGGGGGGCCCAAGGGACCCAGTACTTC CSARDPNGGAQGTQYF TRBD2 . TRBJ2-5 TRBV20-1
TGTGCCAGCAGCCGGTCCGTCTCCTACGAGCAGTACTTC CASSRSVSYEQYF . many TRBJ2-7 TRBV11-2
TGTGCCAGCAGCTCGCCCGCGGGATTGAACACTGAAGCTTTCTTT CASSSPAGLNTEAFF . many TRBJ1-1 TRBV12-3/TRBV12-4
TGTGCCAGCAGTCCTACAATAGCGTCGGGGGAGACCCAGTACTTC CASSPTIASGETQYF . many TRBJ2-5 TRBV6-1
TGTGCCAGCAGTTTTGGGACTAGCGGGAGAAATGAGCTGTTTTTT CASSFGTSGRNELFF TRBD2 many TRBJ2-2 TRBV28
TGTGCCAGCAGTTTCACAGGGGGTAATAGTGGCTACACCTTC CASSFTGGNSGYTF TRBD1 . TRBJ1-2 TRBV12-3/TRBV12-4
TGTGCCACCAGCGGGCCGGGTGCCGCCGGCTACACCTTC CATSGPGAAGYTF . few TRBJ1-2 TRBV15
TGTGCCAGTCTCCCGGGACTCCGGGTCGTGGCAGATACGCAGTATTTT CASLPGLRVVADTQYF . many TRBJ2-3 TRBV28
TGTGCCAGCAACGGGGGAGGGGGTCAGCCCCAGCATTTT CASNGGGGQPQHF . few TRBJ1-5 TRBV6-1